The T cell receptor (beta chain) under discussion was sequenced for a study of glioma-infiltrating T cells after dendritic cell vaccination. The method was immunoSEQ multiplex PCR; TCRdb's version includes in-frame clones alone and lacks a portion of them. The data contain 95,000 to 110,000 clones, 81% of them singletons. Trimming removed 5 bases from V and 3 bases from J, with 17 bases in between. Germline V gene lookup returns CDR1 MNHEY and CDR2 SMNVEV (reference sequence). There are 15 residues in the CDR3. Only patients with spare fresh-frozen tumor and over two years of follow-up were included.

The rearrangement links TRBV27 to TRBJ2-7, with D possibly TRBD1 on 7 matching bases. The clonotype was recovered from a human donor with glioblastoma. Here the sequenced sample was blood, taken before dendritic cell vaccination. The CDR3 region has the DNA TGTGCCAGCAGTCTAGACCAGGGGGGCGACTACGAGCAGTACTTC. Protein product: CASSLDQGGDYEQYF.